Following are 30 T cell receptor beta chains from one sample sequenced in a study of blood T cell repertoires in COVID-19. Assay: immunoSEQ multiplex PCR; the TCRdb copy retains only in-frame clones and omits some. The data hold about 170,000 clones, with approximately 82% observed a single time. Sequencing was carried out using PBMCs or T cells enriched from blood (not recorded which). Every receptor here comes from a woman aged 45-59 years in a cohort exposed to, infected with or recovered from COVID-19 (not recorded which).

This clone was detected once. The chain recombines TRBV5-1 with TRBJ2-7, with D unresolved. Per germline, CDR1 SGHRS and CDR2 YFSETQ. This CDR3 spans 13 amino acids. The V end lost 2 bases, the J end lost 2 bases, and 8 bases lay between the germline ends. Here the CDR3 DNA reads TGCGCCAGCAGCTTTCCTGGAGCCTACGAGCAGTACTTC. Encoded protein: CASSFPGAYEQYF.

The chain links TRBV28 to TRBJ2-5; the match to TRBD1 covers 7 bases. With V trimmed by 5 bases and J by 9 bases, 15 bases remained unmatched. The CDR3 runs 15 residues. CDR1 MDHEN and CDR2 SYDVKM come from the germline V gene. The CDR3 loop is CASSRQGYRAEAQYF. The CDR3, as DNA: TGTGCCAGCAGTCGACAGGGTTATCGCGCGGAGGCCCAGTACTTC.

The V call is TRBV24-1, the J call TRBJ2-7; 10 positions agree with TRBD1. Germline lookup yields CDR1 KGHDR and CDR2 SFDVKD. The CDR3 spans 15 residues. The V gene end was trimmed by 3 bases and the J gene end by 5 bases; junction bases not matched to a gene: 6. Here the CDR3 DNA reads TGTGCCACCAGTGATCCCGGGACAGGGGAGCACGAGCAGTACTTC. Encoded protein: CATSDPGTGEHEQYF.

The V and J genes are TRBV4-1 and TRBJ2-1; TRBD1 agrees at 7 bases. Germline V gives CDR1 MGHRA, CDR2 YSYEKL. This CDR3 spans 15 amino acids. After removal of 6 bases from V and 3 bases from J, the junction contained 8 bases not matched to a gene. Written as DNA, the CDR3 is TGCGCCAGCAGGCCCATTTCAGGGGGCTACAATGAGCAGTTCTTC. As protein: CASRPISGGYNEQFF.

The V gene is TRBV27, the J gene TRBJ1-2, with 9 positions matching TRBD1. The trim removed 8 bases at V and 3 bases at J, leaving 10 bases unmatched. The germline V gene has CDR1 MNHEY and CDR2 SMNVEV (reference sequence). The CDR3 extends over 15 amino acids. CDR3 region: CASVSITGGDYGYTF. Written as DNA, the CDR3 is TGTGCCAGCGTATCTATTACAGGGGGCGACTATGGCTACACCTTC.

The CDR3 sequence: CASSLVGGGEQFF. In DNA, the CDR3 is TGTGCCAGCAGCTTAGTAGGGGGGGGTGAGCAGTTCTTC. The genes are TRBV7-2 and TRBJ2-1; D might be TRBD2 (7 bases). The V end lost 1 base, the J end lost 9 bases, and 10 bases lay between the germline ends. Germline V lookup: CDR1 SGHTA, CDR2 FQGNSA. The CDR3 is made up of 13 amino acids.

The rearrangement links TRBV30 to TRBJ2-5, with 9 bases matching TRBD1. The junction had 8 bases not matched to a gene; V was cut back by 3 bases and J by 0 bases. This CDR3 is built from 16 residues. Germline CDR1 and CDR2: GTSNPN and SVGIG (reference sequence). The CDR3 reads CAWSPGGTGYQETQYF. In DNA form, the CDR3 reads TGTGCCTGGAGCCCAGGGGGGACAGGGTACCAAGAGACCCAGTACTTC.

The chain combines TRBV6-5 with TRBJ2-1; possibly TRBD2 for D (5 bases). CDR3 length equals 15 residues. Trimming left V 2 bases short and J 4 bases short, with 12 bases between. Germline-derived CDR1 and CDR2 are MNHEY and SVGAGI. CDR3 residues: CASSYEAGSYNEQFF. The DNA of the CDR3 is TGTGCCAGCAGTTACGAGGCGGGCTCTTACAATGAGCAGTTCTTC.

The V and J genes are TRBV5-5 and TRBJ1-1; unclear D gene. V was trimmed by 1 base and J by 8 bases, leaving 6 bases between them. Germline V gene sequence: CDR1 SGHKS, CDR2 YYEKEE (reference sequence). The CDR3 runs to 11 residues. The CDR3: CASSLIEEAFF. CDR3 coding DNA: TGTGCCAGCAGCTTGATAGAAGAAGCTTTCTTT.

The J gene is TRBJ1-1, the V gene TRBV9; 9 bases map to TRBD1. CDR1 is SGDLS and CDR2 is YYNGEE in the germline V gene. The CDR3 has 13 amino acids. Unmatched junction bases numbered 5, after V lost 6 bases and J lost 5 bases. CDR3 residues: CASTGTGTTEAFF. The CDR3 DNA reads as TGTGCCAGCACCGGGACAGGGACGACTGAAGCTTTCTTT.

The rearrangement joins TRBV19 to TRBJ1-4, with 7 bases matching TRBD1. Germline assignment: CDR1 LNHDA and CDR2 SQIVND (reference sequence). V shed 10 bases, J shed 5 bases, and the junction held 13 bases outside the gene matches. There are 15 residues in the CDR3. CDR3 in amino acids: CATRKGDSSNEKLFF. DNA for the CDR3: TGTGCCACGAGGAAAGGGGACAGCTCCAATGAAAAACTGTTTTTT.

The genes are TRBV7-9 and TRBJ1-6; D is undetermined. The germline V gene has CDR1 SEHNR and CDR2 FQNEAQ (reference sequence). The CDR3 extends over 17 amino acids. The V end was cut by 5 bases, the J end by 5 bases, with 19 bases between. CDR3 sequence reads: CASSLTSDRRNNSPLHF. The DNA for the CDR3 is TGTGCCAGCAGCCTCACTAGCGATAGGAGAAATAATTCACCCCTCCACTTT. Full variable domain (missing parts from reference TRBV7-9 and TRBJ1-6): DTGVSQNPRHKITKRGQNVTFRCDPISEHNRLYWYRQTLGQGPEFLTYFQNEAQLEKSRLLSDRFSAERPKGSFSTLEIQRTEQGDSAMYLCASSLTSDRRNNSPLHFGNGTRLTVT.

As concerns this clone: Other nucleotide sequences in the sample specify the same CDR3. This chain connects TRBV29-1 to TRBJ1-1; 9 nucleotides align to TRBD1. Trimming at V came to 7 bases and at J to 1 base, leaving 1 base not matched to a gene. The germline gives CDR1 SQVTM, CDR2 ANQGSEA. This CDR3 spans 12 amino acids. The chain's CDR3 is CSADRGNTEAFF. In nucleotides, the CDR3 is TGCAGCGCGGACAGGGGGAACACTGAAGCTTTCTTT.

This clone showed up just once. This chain links TRBV28 with TRBJ1-1, with a weak D call TRBD1 (6 bases). Per germline, CDR1 MDHEN and CDR2 SYDVKM. Trimming pared 4 bases from V and 8 bases from J, leaving 8 bases between. There are 11 residues in the CDR3. The chain's CDR3 is CASSSGTEAFF. In nucleotides, the CDR3 is TGTGCCAGCAGTTCCGGGACAGAAGCTTTCTTT.

The chain recombines TRBV6-2 or TRBV6-3 with TRBJ2-3; tentatively, D is TRBD1 (6 bases). The V and J ends lost 5 bases and 2 bases respectively, with 14 bases between them. This CDR3 contains 15 residues. Per germline, CDR1 MNHEY and CDR2 SVGEGT. The CDR3 sequence is CASSKTQGFTDTQYF. CDR3 sequence (DNA): TGTGCCAGCAGTAAGACACAGGGATTCACAGATACGCAGTATTTT.

This clone was seen many times. The chain combines TRBV12-3 or TRBV12-4 with TRBJ2-2; D ambiguous. Trimming took off 3 bases at V and 5 bases at J, with 4 bases between the two ends. This CDR3 comprises 12 residues. This CDR3 reads CASSFETGELFF. In nucleotides, the CDR3 is TGTGCCAGCAGTTTCGAGACCGGGGAGCTGTTTTTT.

Only one count was recorded for this clone. The genes are TRBV13 and TRBJ1-1; TRBD1 matches at 10 bases. V trimming: 3 bases; J trimming: 3 bases; junction bases outside the gene matches: 4. Germline V gene lookup returns CDR1 PRHDT and CDR2 FYEKMQ (reference sequence). This CDR3 spans 15 amino acids. The CDR3 region is CASSFYGTGDTEAFF. As DNA, the CDR3 is TGTGCCAGCAGCTTCTACGGGACAGGGGACACTGAAGCTTTCTTT. Using reference TRBV13 and TRBJ1-1 for the parts outside the CDR3, the full variable domain is AAGVIQSPRHLIKEKRETATLKCYPIPRHDTVYWYQQGPGQDPQFLISFYEKMQSDKGSIPDRFSAQQFSDYHSELNMSSLELGDSALYFCASSFYGTGDTEAFFGQGTRLTVV.

This chain links TRBV7-2 with TRBJ2-1, with TRBD2 matching over 10 bases. Germline V gene sequence: CDR1 SGHTA, CDR2 FQGNSA. The CDR3 sequence is 15 residues long. V lost 1 base, J lost 9 bases, and 6 bases stayed unmatched. The CDR3 DNA reads TGTGCCAGCAGCTTAGGAGCGGGAGGGCCGTTTGAGCAGTTCTTC. It is translated as CASSLGAGGPFEQFF. The variable domain in full, with the rest retrieved from reference TRBV7-2 and TRBJ2-1, is GAGVSQSPSNKVTEKGKDVELRCDPISGHTALYWYRQSLGQGLEFLIYFQGNSAPDKSGLPSDRFSAERTGGSVSTLTIQRTQQEDSAVYLCASSLGAGGPFEQFFGPGTRLTVL.

The chain combines TRBV6-1 with TRBJ2-7; a possible D gene is TRBD2 (7 bases). Trimming left V 6 bases short and J 6 bases short, with 12 bases between. The CDR3 loop spans 12 amino acids. The germline gives CDR1 MNHNS, CDR2 SASEGT. CDR3 amino acids: CASSRGGGEQYF. CDR3 in DNA: TGTGCCAGCAGCAGGGGAGGGGGCGAGCAGTACTTC.

The chain joins TRBV2 to TRBJ2-5, with 8 bases matching TRBD2. The CDR3 sequence is 13 residues long. Germline V gene sequence: CDR1 SNHLY, CDR2 FYNNEI. Unmatched junction bases numbered 4, after V lost 8 bases and J lost 2 bases. The CDR3 DNA sequence: TGTGCCAGCGGGACTAGTTGGCAAGAGACCCAGTACTTC. Translating gives CASGTSWQETQYF.

This sequence joins TRBV6-5 and TRBJ1-1; the D is unclear. The CDR3 has 13 residues. Per germline, CDR1 MNHEY and CDR2 SVGAGI. V dropped 6 bases and J dropped 3 bases, with 11 bases sitting between them. CDR3 amino acids: CASRYDGYTEAFF. The CDR3 nucleotides read TGTGCCAGCAGATATGACGGGTACACTGAAGCTTTCTTT.

The chain is built from TRBV18 and TRBJ2-7, with a tentative D call TRBD2 (7 bases). CDR3 length: 14 residues. V lost 1 base and J lost 5, with 12 bases in between. CDR1 and CDR2 from the germline V gene are KGHSH and LQKENI. In DNA form, the CDR3 reads TGTGCCAGCTCACCACTGCGGGGGCCGAACGAGCAGTACTTC. This codes for CASSPLRGPNEQYF.

The chain links TRBV5-1 to TRBJ1-4, with a possible D match to TRBD1 (5 bases). The CDR3 is 15 residues long. Germline CDR1 is SGHRS and CDR2 is YFSETQ. Between the trimmed V and J ends, which lost 3 bases and 5 bases, there was a span of 14 bases. In nucleotides, the CDR3 is TGCGCCAGCAGCTGGGAGGGACGAGGGAATGAAAAACTGTTTTTT. Protein product: CASSWEGRGNEKLFF. Full variable domain (rest looked up from reference TRBV5-1 and TRBJ1-4): KAGVTQTPRYLIKTRGQQVTLSCSPISGHRSVSWYQQTPGQGLQFLFEYFSETQRNKGNFPGRFSGRQFSNSRSEMNVSTLELGDSALYLCASSWEGRGNEKLFFGSGTQLSVL.

The chain recombines TRBV21-1 with TRBJ2-1; TRBD2, as called in the table, went unchecked against the DNA. TRBV21-1 constitutes a pseudogene. The CDR3 contains 16 residues. The CDR3 nucleotides are TGTGCCAGCAGCACCAAGACAGGAGCTCTAGCGGACGAGCAGTTCTTC. Amino acids: CASSTKTGALADEQFF.

This chain's CDR3 is CASSVPTGKYQETQYF. The CDR3 DNA follows: TGTGCCAGCAGTGTTCCGACAGGAAAGTACCAAGAGACCCAGTACTTC. The chain joins TRBV6-1 to TRBJ2-5, with D maybe TRBD1 (6 bases). In germline, CDR1 is MNHNS, CDR2 SASEGT. This CDR3 contains 16 residues. Trimming removed 4 bases from V and 0 bases from J, with 15 bases in between.

The V call is TRBV11-2, the J call TRBJ2-4; no clear D gene. There are 11 residues in the CDR3. Germline CDR1 SGHAT, CDR2 FQNNGV. The germline V and J ends were trimmed by 4 bases and 8 bases, with 6 bases remaining between them. In nucleotides, the CDR3 is TGTGCCAGCAGCTCCACACACATTCAGTACTTC. This gives the protein CASSSTHIQYF.

This clone came up once. The chain employs TRBV5-6 and TRBJ2-2, with a tentative D call TRBD1 (6 bases). This CDR3 contains 16 residues. Germline assignment: CDR1 SGHDT and CDR2 YYEEEE. V was clipped by 6 bases and J by 1 base, with 16 bases between them. The CDR3 nucleotides read TGTGCCAGCACCCTGACCGGGACAATGAACACCGGGGAGCTGTTTTTT. It specifies CASTLTGTMNTGELFF.

The chain links TRBV7-2 to TRBJ2-7; D is unresolved. The V gene lost 2 bases and the J gene lost 1 base, with 9 bases spanning the gap. From germline, CDR1 is SGHTA and CDR2 FQGNSA. The CDR3 sequence is 14 residues long. The CDR3 is CASSLILRSYEQYF. CDR3 nucleotides: TGTGCCAGCAGCTTAATACTCCGTTCCTACGAGCAGTACTTC. Complete variable domain (other parts from reference TRBV7-2 and TRBJ2-7): GAGVSQSPSNKVTEKGKDVELRCDPISGHTALYWYRQSLGQGLEFLIYFQGNSAPDKSGLPSDRFSAERTGGSVSTLTIQRTQQEDSAVYLCASSLILRSYEQYFGPGTRLTVT.

This clone has only a few counts. This chain joins TRBV3-1 (or the pseudogene TRBV3-2) and TRBJ1-1; no definite D call. Germline CDR1 and CDR2: LGHDT and YNNKEL (reference sequence). The length of the CDR3 is 13 residues. V lost 2 bases, J lost 5 bases, and 9 bases lay in between. The CDR3 region is CASSQRPETEAFF. Here the CDR3 DNA reads TGTGCCAGCAGCCAACGACCGGAGACTGAAGCTTTCTTT.

The chain uses TRBV5-6 and TRBJ2-2, with 8 positions matching TRBD1. The J segment lost 1 base and the V segment lost 6 bases, leaving 8 bases of the junction unmatched. The CDR3 has 16 residues. Germline loops: CDR1 SGHDT, CDR2 YYEEEE. In DNA form, the CDR3 reads TGTGCCAGCACCCGCAGGACAGGGTTGAACACCGGGGAGCTGTTTTTT. This encodes CASTRRTGLNTGELFF.